A single sample gave rise to the 20 T cell receptor beta chains below, sequenced in a study of vaccination and CD4 T cells after COVID-19. Treatment noted: roughly 10-day PBMC culture with coronavirus spike peptide pools or control peptides (ViraFEST assay). No cognate antigen is known for these TCRs. The Oncomine TCR Beta short-read assay was applied to DNA of cultured CD4+ T cells. TCRdb re-analysed the PCR reads in MiXCR, keeping a single row per CDR3 protein. This repertoire shows around 10,000 distinct CDR3 sequences, more than 55% found once; its top ten account for approximately 22%. Input material: CD4+ T cells from blood, cultured in vitro. The receptors derive from a human donor who had recovered from COVID-19.

This clonotype was recorded a few times. This chain uses TRBV7-9 with TRBJ2-7, with TRBD1 identical over 11 bases. J was trimmed by 1 base and V by 5 bases; bases with no gene match: 7. The CDR3 runs to 16 residues. Germline CDR1 reads SEHNR; CDR2 reads FQNEAQ (reference sequence). The CDR3 bases are TGTGCCAGCAGCCACACCGGGACAGGGGGATCCTACGAGCAGTACTTC. Translated: CASSHTGTGGSYEQYF.

This clonotype was counted only a few times. The rearrangement joins TRBV7-2 to TRBJ1-4, with 8 bases matching TRBD1. CDR1 is SGHTA, CDR2 FQGNSA, per germline. The V gene end was trimmed by 5 bases and the J gene end by 5 bases; junction bases not matched to a gene: 4. The CDR3 runs to 14 residues. The CDR3 is CASSGQGRNEKLFF. Here the CDR3 DNA reads TGTGCCAGCAGCGGACAGGGCAGAAATGAAAAACTGTTTTTT.

This clonotype was counted a few times. V and J are TRBV7-2 and TRBJ1-5; D gene uncertain. V lost 1 base to trimming and J lost 0 bases, with 4 bases between them. Germline CDR1 is SGHTA and CDR2 is FQGNSA. The CDR3 runs to 14 residues. CDR3 protein: CASSLGNSNQPQHF. The CDR3 nucleotides read TGTGCCAGCAGCTTAGGTAATAGCAATCAGCCCCAGCATTTT.

This chain links TRBV18 with TRBJ1-1; TRBD1 agrees at 10 bases. Germline CDR1 KGHSH, CDR2 LQKENI. CDR3 length: 14 amino acids. V dropped 1 base and J dropped 6; count of bases not matched to a gene: 2. The CDR3 DNA sequence: TGTGCCAGCTCACCACGCGGACAGGGGGCTGAAGCTTTCTTT. This codes for CASSPRGQGAEAFF.

The chain joins TRBV6-5 to TRBJ2-7, with D hard to call. V lost 0 bases, J lost 0 bases, and 9 bases lay in between. There are 15 residues in the CDR3. Germline CDR1 is MNHEY and CDR2 is SVGAGI. The CDR3: CASSYSGQPSYEQYF. Here the CDR3 DNA reads TGTGCCAGCAGTTACTCAGGGCAGCCCTCCTACGAGCAGTACTTC.

The chain has TRBV27 and TRBJ2-1; a possible D gene is TRBD1 (5 bases). From germline, CDR1 is MNHEY and CDR2 SMNVEV (reference sequence). The CDR3 loop spans 15 amino acids. V lost 5 bases to trimming and J lost 0 bases, with 11 bases between them. The chain's CDR3 is CASSLQDRSYNEQFF. The CDR3 coding sequence is TGTGCCAGCAGTCTACAGGATCGCTCCTACAATGAGCAGTTCTTC.

The sample holds a few counts of this clonotype. The chain has TRBV7-9 and TRBJ1-1, with TRBD1 identical over 7 bases. Germline lookup yields CDR1 SEHNR and CDR2 FQNEAQ (reference sequence). V trimming: 6 bases; J trimming: 9 bases; junction bases outside the gene matches: 7. The CDR3 runs to 12 residues. The CDR3 here is CASSLTTGKAFF. The CDR3 nucleotides are TGTGCCAGCAGTTTAACGACAGGGAAAGCTTTCTTT. The variable domain in full, completed from reference TRBV7-9 and TRBJ1-1, reads DTGVSQNPRHKITKRGQNVTFRCDPISEHNRLYWYRQTLGQGPEFLTYFQNEAQLEKSRLLSDRFSAERPKGSFSTLEIQRTEQGDSAMYLCASSLTTGKAFFGQGTRLTVV.

V and J are TRBV5-1 and TRBJ2-5, with D uncertain. CDR1 SGHRS and CDR2 YFSETQ come from the germline V gene. Trimming cost V 2 bases and J 0 bases, with 8 bases left between them. This CDR3 is 14 amino acids long. In nucleotides, the CDR3 is TGCGCCAGCAGCTTTCGGGCAAACCAAGAGACCCAGTACTTC. Protein product: CASSFRANQETQYF.

This clonotype was counted only a few times. The chain combines TRBV28 with TRBJ2-3; D is ambiguous. CDR1 and CDR2 (germline): MDHEN, SYDVKM. V dropped 6 bases and J dropped 6 bases, with 7 bases sitting between them. The CDR3 loop spans 11 amino acids. This CDR3 reads CASSPRDTQYF. DNA for the CDR3: TGTGCCAGCAGCCCCCGGGATACGCAGTATTTT.

Notes on this clonotype: At one of its ends the junction is not consistent with the germline gene, which may arise from a read error. The V call is TRBV15, the J call TRBJ1-1; D gene uncertain. CDR3 length equals 16 residues. Germline CDR1 is LNHNV and CDR2 is YYDKDF (reference sequence). CDR3 nucleotides: TGTGCCATCAGCAGATCGCTGGGTGGACGGCACACTGAAGCTTTCTTT. Translated: CAISRSLGGRHTEAFF.

This chain uses TRBV7-2 with TRBJ2-7; D is undetermined. Germline lookup yields CDR1 SGHTA and CDR2 FQGNSA. Trimming removed 1 base at V and 3 bases at J, with 7 bases between. The CDR3 runs 13 residues. This CDR3 reads CASSLDWGYEQYF. The CDR3 DNA reads as TGTGCCAGCAGCTTAGATTGGGGCTACGAGCAGTACTTC.

This chain joins TRBV20-1 and TRBJ1-2, with D maybe TRBD1 (6 bases). The CDR3 consists of 15 residues. The germline gives CDR1 DFQATT, CDR2 SNEGSKA (reference sequence). V shed 1 base and J shed 4 bases, with 16 bases lying between them. Here the CDR3 reads CSARGEQGVGYGYTF. CDR3 in DNA: TGCAGTGCTAGAGGGGAACAGGGAGTCGGCTATGGCTACACCTTC.

This clonotype was detected only once. The rearrangement uses TRBV21-1 and TRBJ2-7; the D call in the table, TRBD1, was not verified against the DNA. TRBV21-1 is assigned pseudogene status. The CDR3 consists of 16 residues. CDR3 sequence reads: CASRVITGEWYDEQYF. The DNA for the CDR3 is TGTGCCAGCAGGGTTATCACAGGGGAGTGGTATGACGAGCAGTACTTC.

In this sample, this clonotype turned up a few times. The chain combines TRBV6-1 with TRBJ1-2; no reliable D call. CDR3 length: 15 amino acids. Germline V gives CDR1 MNHNS, CDR2 SASEGT. Trimming stripped 3 bases from V and 8 bases from J, with 19 bases between. The CDR3 DNA reads as TGTGCCAGCAGTGAGAATCCGGGTGGGATATGGGGCTACACCTTC. Translated, it gives CASSENPGGIWGYTF.

V gene TRBV11-2 combines with J gene TRBJ2-7; D is undetermined. The germline gives CDR1 SGHAT, CDR2 FQNNGV. V was cut by 3 bases and J by 4 bases, with 13 bases left in between. This CDR3 spans 14 amino acids. CDR3 residues: CASSLSPDLYEQYF. The CDR3 DNA reads as TGTGCCAGCAGCTTGTCACCGGACCTTTACGAGCAGTACTTC.

Only one count was recorded for this clonotype. The chain recombines TRBV7-9 with TRBJ2-5; no clear D. The ends were cut back, 3 bases at V and 3 bases at J, with 8 bases in the middle. This CDR3 region has 13 residues. Germline V lookup: CDR1 SEHNR, CDR2 FQNEAQ (reference sequence). CDR3 amino acids: CASSFRAKETQYF. CDR3 coding DNA: TGTGCCAGCAGCTTCCGGGCCAAAGAGACCCAGTACTTC.

DNA for the CDR3: TGTGCCAGCTCACCAGGAGCGGGACACATGAACACTGAAGCTTTCTTT. It encodes CASSPGAGHMNTEAFF. V usage is TRBV18 and J usage is TRBJ1-1, with D tentatively TRBD1 (6 bases). The germline gives CDR1 KGHSH, CDR2 LQKENI. V was cut by 2 bases and J by 0 bases, with 13 bases left in between. This CDR3 contains 16 residues. The whole variable domain, remainder taken from reference TRBV18 and TRBJ1-1, is NAGVMQNPRHLVRRRGQEARLRCSPMKGHSHVYWYRQLPEEGLKFMVYLQKENIIDESGMPKERFSAEFPKEGPSILRIQQVVRGDSAAYFCASSPGAGHMNTEAFFGQGTRLTVV.

The rearrangement uses TRBV6-5 and TRBJ1-1; D possibly corresponds to TRBD1 (5 bases). The germline V gene encodes CDR1 MNHEY and CDR2 SVGAGI. The CDR3 loop spans 13 amino acids. V gave up 2 bases and J gave up 4 bases, with 8 bases separating them. The CDR3 sequence is CASSYGGRTEAFF. DNA of the CDR3: TGTGCCAGCAGTTACGGGGGTCGCACTGAAGCTTTCTTT.

This chain links TRBV29-1 with TRBJ1-2; D remains unclear. Germline CDR1 reads SQVTM; CDR2 reads ANQGSEA. This CDR3 has 13 residues. The V end lost 4 bases, the J end lost 5 bases, and 14 bases lay between the germline ends. The CDR3, as DNA: TGCAGCGTTGCAAATGGGGTCGATTATGGCTACACCTTC. Amino acid sequence: CSVANGVDYGYTF.

The chain employs TRBV10-3 and TRBJ2-7; D could derive from TRBD1 or TRBD2 (7 bases each). Germline V gene data show CDR1 as ENHRY and CDR2 as SYGVKD. The CDR3 consists of 14 residues. Between the trimmed V and J ends, which lost 10 bases and 4 bases, there was a span of 20 bases. DNA for the CDR3: TGTGCCACCACCCAAAGCCAGGGGGGGTACGAGCAGTACTTC. Amino acids: CATTQSQGGYEQYF.